Listed here are 8 T cell receptor beta chains from one sample, sequenced in a study of CD8+ T cells in alopecia areata. RNA, once extracted, was reverse transcribed into cDNA for use as the sequencing template. Method: immunoSEQ multiplex PCR; TCRdb's copy keeps in-frame clones and lacks some. Of about 190,000 clones listed, roughly three fifths are singletons. Described treatment: oral pan-JAK inhibitor, 5-10 mg twice daily. Sequencing used CD4+ T cells sorted from blood, obtained at week 4, from a patient treated with tofacitinib. These receptor sequences come from a human donor with alopecia areata.

The genes are TRBV30 and TRBJ2-1; possibly TRBD1 for D (5 bases). V gave up 4 bases and J gave up 4 bases, with 17 bases separating them. The CDR3 length is 15 residues. Per germline, CDR1 GTSNPN and CDR2 SVGIG (reference sequence). The CDR3 coding sequence is TGTGCCTGGATGTCTCTCCAGGGCCTATACAATGAGCAGTTCTTC. Amino acid sequence: CAWMSLQGLYNEQFF. The whole variable domain, filled in from reference TRBV30 and TRBJ2-1, reads SQTIHQWPATLVQPVGSPLSLECTVEGTSNPNLYWYRQAAGRGLQLLFYSVGIGQISSEVPQNLSASRPQDRQFILSSKKLLLSDSGFYLCAWMSLQGLYNEQFFGPGTRLTVL.

The chain is built from TRBV2 and TRBJ2-7; no reliable D call. V shed 2 bases and J shed 9 bases, with 11 bases lying between them. The CDR3 totals 12 residues. CDR1 SNHLY and CDR2 FYNNEI come from the germline V gene. The CDR3, as DNA: TGTGCCAGCAGTGAAAATCGCGTAGGGCAGTACTTC. Protein: CASSENRVGQYF. Based on the CDR3 plus reference TRBV2 and TRBJ2-7, the full variable domain is EPEVTQTPSHQVTQMGQEVILRCVPISNHLYFYWYRQILGQKVEFLVSFYNNEISEKSEIFDDQFSVERPDGSNFTLKIRSTKLEDSAMYFCASSENRVGQYFGPGTRLTVT.

The V call is TRBV7-2, the J call TRBJ1-1; D gene uncertain. Trimming removed 0 bases at V and 1 base at J, with 6 bases between. The CDR3 is made up of 14 amino acids. Germline CDR1 is SGHTA and CDR2 is FQGNSA. CDR3 coding DNA: TGTGCCAGCAGCTTAGCCCCGGGGAACACTGAAGCTTTCTTT. It encodes CASSLAPGNTEAFF. Based on the CDR3 plus reference TRBV7-2 and TRBJ1-1, the full variable domain is GAGVSQSPSNKVTEKGKDVELRCDPISGHTALYWYRQSLGQGLEFLIYFQGNSAPDKSGLPSDRFSAERTGGSVSTLTIQRTQQEDSAVYLCASSLAPGNTEAFFGQGTRLTVV.

This chain uses TRBV11-2 with TRBJ2-3, with D perhaps TRBD1 or TRBD2 (5 bases each). CDR3 size: 12 residues. The germline gives CDR1 SGHAT, CDR2 FQNNGV. Trimming removed 3 bases at V and 9 bases at J, with 10 bases between. The CDR3 here is CASSLGEDTQYF. The CDR3 DNA sequence: TGTGCCAGCAGCTTGGGGGAAGACACGCAGTATTTT.

The chain employs TRBV27 and TRBJ2-2, with D maybe TRBD1 (6 bases). With 4 bases removed from V and 2 bases from J, the gap between germline ends came to 14 bases. The CDR3 runs 16 residues. Per the germline V gene, CDR1 is MNHEY and CDR2 is SMNVEV (reference sequence). CDR3 sequence (DNA): TGTGCCAGCAGTTACAGGGCTGCTAGTAACACCGGGGAGCTGTTTTTT. This gives the protein CASSYRAASNTGELFF.

V and J are TRBV11-1 and TRBJ2-7; TRBD2 matches at 7 bases. Germline loops: CDR1 SGHAT, CDR2 FQDESV (reference sequence). V gave up 4 bases and J gave up 3 bases; unmatched junction bases: 12. The length of the CDR3 is 16 residues. CDR3 DNA: TGTGCCAGCAGCTACGCCAGCGGGATGGCATTCTACGAGCAGTACTTC. It specifies CASSYASGMAFYEQYF.

As DNA, the CDR3 is TGCAGCGTTGAAGTTGGAACAGGGCCTAGGAGGGCCCAGTACTTC. Its protein is CSVEVGTGPRRAQYF. The V call is TRBV29-1, the J call TRBJ2-5; either TRBD1 or TRBD2 may fit D (6 bases each). The CDR3 is made up of 15 amino acids. Germline V lookup: CDR1 SQVTM, CDR2 ANQGSEA. Trimming cost V 1 base and J 9 bases, with 21 bases left between them.

This chain joins TRBV18 and TRBJ1-2; maybe TRBD1 (6 bases). Germline V gene lookup returns CDR1 KGHSH and CDR2 LQKENI. V was shortened by 3 bases and J by 2 bases, with 13 bases between the two germline ends. The CDR3 contains 15 residues. CDR3 loop: CASSPEFTGNYGYTF. CDR3 DNA sequence: TGTGCCAGCTCACCCGAGTTTACAGGGAACTATGGCTACACCTTC.